Below are 22 T cell receptor beta chains sequenced from a single sample in a study of blood T cell repertoires in COVID-19. Measured with immunoSEQ multiplex PCR; TCRdb has only the in-frame clones, and not every one. The profile shows approximately 270,000 clones, under 85% of them singletons. Sequenced material: peripheral blood. These receptors were collected from a human donor with COVID-19, enrolled during active disease. The donor label of this sample is uncertain.

The chain links TRBV7-8 to TRBJ2-1; D might be TRBD1 (6 bases). V was shortened by 4 bases and J by 7 bases, with 14 bases between the two germline ends. Germline values: CDR1 SGHVS, CDR2 FQNEAQ. The CDR3 has 14 residues. The CDR3 spells CASSSNRAANEQFF. The CDR3 DNA follows: TGTGCCAGCAGCTCCAACAGGGCTGCGAATGAGCAGTTCTTC.

The gene calls are TRBV4-3 and TRBJ2-3; no reliable D call. CDR3 length: 14 residues. Trimming shortened V by 0 bases and J by 6 bases, and 10 bases separated the two germline ends. From germline, CDR1 is LGHNA and CDR2 YSLEER. This CDR3 reads CASSQDSSRDTQYF. CDR3 bases: TGCGCCAGCAGCCAAGATTCCAGCAGGGATACGCAGTATTTT.

This clone was observed a few times. This chain uses TRBV2 with TRBJ1-5, with D possibly being TRBD1 (5 bases). The CDR3 runs to 17 residues. With 6 bases removed from V and 0 bases from J, the gap between germline ends came to 18 bases. Germline V gene sequence: CDR1 SNHLY, CDR2 FYNNEI. CDR3 sequence reads: CASRGGTALRSNQPQHF. CDR3 DNA: TGTGCCAGCAGGGGGGGAACGGCACTTCGTAGCAATCAGCCCCAGCATTTT. Combining the CDR3 with reference TRBV2 and TRBJ1-5 gives the whole variable domain EPEVTQTPSHQVTQMGQEVILRCVPISNHLYFYWYRQILGQKVEFLVSFYNNEISEKSEIFDDQFSVERPDGSNFTLKIRSTKLEDSAMYFCASRGGTALRSNQPQHFGDGTRLSIL.

This chain joins TRBV7-3 and TRBJ2-3; 12 bases align to TRBD2. After removal of 6 bases from V and 3 bases from J, the junction contained 13 bases not matched to a gene. This CDR3 is 18 amino acids long. Germline-derived CDR1 and CDR2 are SGHTA and FQGTGA. CDR3 bases: TGTGCCAGCAGTCGTCGCCCGACTAGCGGGAGTTTAACAGATACGCAGTATTTT. This sequence encodes CASSRRPTSGSLTDTQYF.

The chain has TRBV9 and TRBJ2-3; maybe TRBD2 (5 bases). Trimming removed 3 bases from V and 1 base from J, with 6 bases in between. CDR1 is SGDLS and CDR2 is YYNGEE in the germline V gene. CDR3 size: 13 residues. In nucleotides, the CDR3 is TGTGCCAGCAGCGATAGCGGCACAGATACGCAGTATTTT. Residues: CASSDSGTDTQYF. The whole variable domain, filled in from reference TRBV9 and TRBJ2-3, reads DSGVTQTPKHLITATGQRVTLRCSPRSGDLSVYWYQQSLDQGLQFLIQYYNGEERAKGNILERFSAQQFPDLHSELNLSSLELGDSALYFCASSDSGTDTQYFGPGTRLTVL.

J is TRBJ2-7 and V is TRBV3-1 (or the pseudogene TRBV3-2); D unclear. Germline CDR1 reads LGHDT; CDR2 reads YNNKEL (reference sequence). The length of the CDR3 is 14 residues. Trimming removed 0 bases at V and 3 bases at J, with 9 bases between. The CDR3 loop is CASSQDGLGYEQYF. The CDR3 DNA reads as TGTGCCAGCAGCCAAGATGGCCTTGGCTACGAGCAGTACTTC.

The CDR3 is CASSLSSRVGSPLHF. The CDR3 nucleotides read TGTGCCAGCAGTTTATCCTCCAGGGTAGGCTCACCCCTCCACTTT. The rearrangement links TRBV27 to TRBJ1-6; possibly TRBD1 for D (5 bases). CDR1 and CDR2 from the germline V gene are MNHEY and SMNVEV (reference sequence). The CDR3 consists of 15 residues. V shed 0 bases and J shed 10 bases, with 13 bases lying between them.

This clone was seen once. V usage is TRBV5-4 and J usage is TRBJ1-2, with D possibly TRBD1 on 6 matching bases. The CDR3 is 14 residues long. Germline-derived CDR1 and CDR2 are SGHNT and YYREEE (reference sequence). V was pared by 4 bases and J by 4 bases, with 14 bases between. CDR3 loop: CASSRKGQIYGYTF. The CDR3 coding sequence is TGTGCCAGCAGCAGAAAAGGACAGATCTATGGCTACACCTTC.

The V and J genes are TRBV4-1 and TRBJ1-1; TRBD1 matches at 8 bases. The germline gives CDR1 MGHRA, CDR2 YSYEKL. CDR3 length: 15 amino acids. Trimming removed 3 bases from V and 4 bases from J; junction bases left unmatched: 7. This CDR3 is CASSHPGQAFTEAFF. The CDR3, as DNA: TGCGCCAGCAGCCACCCGGGACAGGCTTTCACTGAAGCTTTCTTT.

The chain couples TRBV27 to TRBJ2-5; TRBD2 agrees at 10 bases. Germline CDR1 is MNHEY and CDR2 is SMNVEV (reference sequence). The CDR3 contains 18 residues. Losses at the gene ends were 3 bases for V and 1 base for J; bases not matched to a gene: 11. CDR3 protein: CASSFRHWTSGIQETQYF. The CDR3 DNA follows: TGTGCCAGCAGTTTCCGACACTGGACTAGCGGCATCCAAGAGACCCAGTACTTC.

This sequence joins TRBV9 and TRBJ2-1; 7 bases are a match to TRBD2. The CDR3 has 14 amino acids. CDR1 and CDR2 from the germline V gene are SGDLS and YYNGEE. Trimming removed 3 bases from V and 13 bases from J; junction bases left unmatched: 13. This CDR3 is CASSAGGGGPGQFF. In DNA form, the CDR3 reads TGTGCCAGCAGCGCGGGCGGGGGAGGGCCGGGCCAGTTCTTC. Combining the CDR3 with reference TRBV9 and TRBJ2-1 gives the whole variable domain DSGVTQTPKHLITATGQRVTLRCSPRSGDLSVYWYQQSLDQGLQFLIQYYNGEERAKGNILERFSAQQFPDLHSELNLSSLELGDSALYFCASSAGGGGPGQFFGPGTRLTVL.

The CDR3 protein is CASSTAGQGALVDTEAFF. The CDR3 DNA follows: TGTGCCAGCAGCACGGCAGGACAGGGGGCGCTTGTAGACACTGAAGCTTTCTTT. This chain connects TRBV21-1 to TRBJ1-1; TRBD1, the table's D call, was not compared with the DNA. TRBV21-1 is deemed a pseudogene. The CDR3 runs 18 residues.

The J gene is TRBJ1-1, the V gene TRBV21-1; the D call TRBD1 from the table was never checked on the DNA. TRBV21-1 is described as a pseudogene. The CDR3 has 15 amino acids. The CDR3 DNA reads as TGTGCCAGCAGCAAAGCACACAGGGGGAACACTGAAGCTTTCTTT. Its protein is CASSKAHRGNTEAFF.

The CDR3 here is CASSPQVGQLPGELFF. As DNA, the CDR3 is TGTGCCAGCAGTCCCCAGGTTGGGCAGCTCCCAGGGGAGCTGTTTTTT. The V gene is TRBV5-5, the J gene TRBJ2-2; no clear D gene. CDR3 length equals 16 residues. V gave up 5 bases and J gave up 8 bases, with 22 bases separating them. Germline V gene data show CDR1 as SGHKS and CDR2 as YYEKEE (reference sequence). Using reference TRBV5-5 and TRBJ2-2 for the parts outside the CDR3, the full variable domain is DAGVTQSPTHLIKTRGQQVTLRCSPISGHKSVSWYQQVLGQGPQFIFQYYEKEERGRGNFPDRFSARQFPNYSSELNVNALLLGDSALYLCASSPQVGQLPGELFFGEGSRLTVL.

This clone appeared once. The chain carries TRBV29-1 and TRBJ2-7; TRBD2 might be the D (6 bases). Per the germline V gene, CDR1 is SQVTM and CDR2 is ANQGSEA. V was trimmed by 6 bases and J by 4 bases, leaving 19 bases between them. The CDR3 is 14 amino acids. The CDR3 sequence: CSVGGVSGNYEQYF. CDR3 nucleotide sequence: TGCAGCGTGGGGGGAGTTAGCGGAAATTACGAGCAGTACTTC.

The chain couples TRBV11-2 to TRBJ2-7, with TRBD1 matching 9 bases. There are 16 residues in the CDR3. With V trimmed by 5 bases and J by 6 bases, 14 bases remained unmatched. From germline, CDR1 is SGHAT and CDR2 FQNNGV. The DNA of the CDR3 is TGTGCCAGCAGCCCAGGTTTGGGGACAGGGACCCTCGAGCAGTACTTC. This translates into CASSPGLGTGTLEQYF.

This clone was picked up a small number of times. V is TRBV30 and J is TRBJ1-3, with TRBD1 identical over 11 bases. Trimming cost V 4 bases and J 1 base; bases outside gene matches: 9. The CDR3 has 17 amino acids. Germline V gene lookup returns CDR1 GTSNPN and CDR2 SVGIG (reference sequence). DNA for the CDR3: TGTGCCTGGATGCCAGGACAGGGGGCGACGTCTGGAAACACCATATATTTT. As protein: CAWMPGQGATSGNTIYF.

V is TRBV6-1 and J is TRBJ1-6; possible D gene TRBD1, 6 bases. Germline CDR1 MNHNS, CDR2 SASEGT. V shed 0 bases and J shed 7 bases, with 13 bases lying between them. The CDR3 length is 16 residues. The CDR3 sequence is CASSEAITGLNSPLHF. DNA for the CDR3: TGTGCCAGCAGTGAAGCAATTACAGGGTTGAATTCACCCCTCCACTTT.

The chain uses TRBV4-3 and TRBJ2-5, with D possibly matching TRBD1 (5 bases). This CDR3 is built from 15 residues. Germline lookup yields CDR1 LGHNA and CDR2 YSLEER. V shed 0 bases and J shed 3 bases, with 11 bases lying between them. CDR3 DNA sequence: TGCGCCAGCAGCCAAGACCCGGACAAAAAAGAGACCCAGTACTTC. Translated, it gives CASSQDPDKKETQYF.

The genes are TRBV5-4 and TRBJ1-2, with D maybe TRBD1 (6 bases). Per germline, CDR1 SGHNT and CDR2 YYREEE (reference sequence). Trimming pared 0 bases from V and 5 bases from J, leaving 14 bases between. The CDR3 consists of 15 residues. CDR3 in amino acids: CASSLDGTQGYGYTF. The CDR3 coding sequence is TGTGCCAGCAGCTTGGATGGGACACAGGGATATGGCTACACCTTC.

CDR3 sequence reads: CAWSVIRNTEAFF. CDR3 in DNA: TGTGCCTGGAGTGTAATTCGTAACACTGAAGCTTTCTTT. V gene TRBV30 combines with J gene TRBJ1-1; D uncertain. Germline V gene lookup returns CDR1 GTSNPN and CDR2 SVGIG (reference sequence). The CDR3 sequence is 13 residues long. V was pared by 0 bases and J by 2 bases, with 7 bases between. Complete variable domain (other parts from reference TRBV30 and TRBJ1-1): SQTIHQWPATLVQPVGSPLSLECTVEGTSNPNLYWYRQAAGRGLQLLFYSVGIGQISSEVPQNLSASRPQDRQFILSSKKLLLSDSGFYLCAWSVIRNTEAFFGQGTRLTVV.

CDR3 sequence (DNA): TGTGCCAGCAGCTTGTGGACAGGAAGGAACACTGAAGCTTTCTTT. Amino acid sequence: CASSLWTGRNTEAFF. The chain joins TRBV7-9 to TRBJ1-1; the match to TRBD1 covers 7 bases. Germline V gene sequence: CDR1 SEHNR, CDR2 FQNEAQ (reference sequence). The J segment lost 1 base and the V segment lost 3 bases, leaving 5 bases of the junction unmatched. The CDR3 loop spans 15 amino acids.